What follows are 6 T cell receptor beta chains derived from one specimen sequenced in a study of blood T cell repertoires in COVID-19. The data were produced by immunoSEQ multiplex PCR, yet TCRdb's version contains in-frame clones alone and is incomplete. The sample contains fewer than 650,000 clones, about 89% of which appear only once. Sequenced sample: peripheral blood. These receptors originate from a woman aged 45 to 65 with COVID-19, enrolled during active disease.

This clone was seen only once. The J gene is TRBJ1-4, the V gene TRBV18; TRBD1 aligns across 7 bases. Germline lookup yields CDR1 KGHSH and CDR2 LQKENI. There are 15 residues in the CDR3. The trim removed 6 bases at V and 5 bases at J, leaving 9 bases unmatched. CDR3 residues: CASSKNRGPNEKLFF. The CDR3 nucleotides read TGTGCCAGCTCGAAGAACAGGGGCCCAAATGAAAAACTGTTTTTT.

On this clone: Distinct nucleotide sequences in the sample also encode this CDR3. The chain has TRBV19 and TRBJ2-7; no clear D gene. The V gene lost 3 bases and the J gene lost 0 bases, with 6 bases spanning the gap. The CDR3 is made up of 13 amino acids. The V gene's germline CDR1 is LNHDA and CDR2 SQIVND (reference sequence). The CDR3 DNA reads TGTGCCAGTAGTATTGGGCCCTCCTACGAGCAGTACTTC. Its translation: CASSIGPSYEQYF.

CDR3: CASSPLTDVYEKLFF. For the CDR3, the DNA is TGCGCCAGCAGCCCGCTAACAGACGTTTACGAAAAACTGTTTTTT. The J gene is TRBJ1-4, the V gene TRBV4-1; D remains unclear. The CDR3 has 15 amino acids. Trimming shortened V by 4 bases and J by 8 bases, and 17 bases separated the two germline ends. Germline assignment: CDR1 MGHRA and CDR2 YSYEKL.

V gene TRBV19 combines with J gene TRBJ2-1, with D possibly TRBD2 on 6 matching bases. CDR1 is LNHDA, CDR2 SQIVND, per germline (reference sequence). The CDR3 covers 14 residues. Trimming left V 4 bases short and J 6 bases short, with 13 bases between. The DNA for the CDR3 is TGTGCCAGTAGTACCTTGGACGGGGGCAATGAGCAGTTCTTC. This translates into CASSTLDGGNEQFF.

The rearrangement links TRBV11-1 to TRBJ1-1; D uncertain. Per germline, CDR1 SGHAT and CDR2 FQDESV (reference sequence). The V and J ends lost 2 bases and 3 bases respectively, with 4 bases between them. The CDR3 totals 12 residues. For the CDR3, the DNA is TGTGCCAGCAGCTTAACAGACACTGAAGCTTTCTTT. Its translation is CASSLTDTEAFF.

The V and J genes are TRBV6-2 or TRBV6-3 and TRBJ2-1; D might be TRBD2 (5 bases). The CDR3 contains 15 residues. The germline V and J ends were trimmed by 1 base and 7 bases, with 14 bases remaining between them. Germline V gene sequence: CDR1 MNHEY, CDR2 SVGEGT. The CDR3: CASSYWSPGLNEQFF. CDR3 DNA sequence: TGTGCCAGCAGTTACTGGTCCCCGGGATTAAATGAGCAGTTCTTC.